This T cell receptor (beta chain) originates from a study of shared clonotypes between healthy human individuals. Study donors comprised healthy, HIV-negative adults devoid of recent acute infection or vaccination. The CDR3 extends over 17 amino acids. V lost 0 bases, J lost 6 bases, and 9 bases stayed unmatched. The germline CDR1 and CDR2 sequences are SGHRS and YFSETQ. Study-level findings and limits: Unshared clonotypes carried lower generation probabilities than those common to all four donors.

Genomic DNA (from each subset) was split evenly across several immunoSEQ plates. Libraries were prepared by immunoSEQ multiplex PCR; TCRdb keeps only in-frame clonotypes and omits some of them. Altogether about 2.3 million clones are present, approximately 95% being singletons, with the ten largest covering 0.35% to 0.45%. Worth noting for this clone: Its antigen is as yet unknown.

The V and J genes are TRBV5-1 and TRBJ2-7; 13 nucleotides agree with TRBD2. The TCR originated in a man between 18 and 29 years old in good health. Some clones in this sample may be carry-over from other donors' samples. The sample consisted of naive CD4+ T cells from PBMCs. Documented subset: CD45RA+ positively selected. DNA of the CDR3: TGCGCCAGCAGCTTGGAACGGGGACTAGCGGGATCTTCCGAGCAGTACTTC. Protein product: CASSLERGLAGSSEQYF.